This T cell receptor (beta chain) was observed in a study of blood T cell repertoires in COVID-19. Membership in each cohort depended on participant-reported clinical history. What the recovered Cohort 3 donors had was two negative PCRs, clearance, or symptom resolution. The CDR3 loop spans 13 amino acids. The V end was cut by 2 bases, the J end by 1 base, with 5 bases between. Study processing details: Amplified reference gene primers provided the basis for estimating nucleated cell counts. The protocol was immunoSEQ multiplex PCR, while the TCRdb copy is restricted to in-frame clones and leaves out a portion. For V, J and clone size, that table is used; D and trimming come from the DNA. In the table there are 200,000 to 250,000 clones, approximately 84% of which are singletons.

Input material: PBMCs or T cells enriched from blood (not recorded which). The TCR originated in a man aged 40-49 years who had recovered from COVID-19. This sequence joins TRBV12-3 or TRBV12-4 and TRBJ2-5, with D perhaps matching TRBD1 (5 bases). CDR3 DNA sequence: TGTGCCAGCAGTTTAAGGGGCCAAGAGACCCAGTACTTC. Its translation: CASSLRGQETQYF.